Listed below are T cell receptor beta chains from one sample, sequenced in a study of T cells in localized non-small cell lung cancer. Some clones are missing from TCRdb's copy, which holds only in-frame ones; the method was immunoSEQ multiplex PCR. The data contain about 500 clones, 17% of them singletons. Sample: normal lung tissue next to the tumor, taken before any cancer treatment. The receptors here all came from a male donor aged 60 or over with stage I lung adenocarcinoma. Both conserved end residues are part of each CDR3. D genes are given only for firm matches. Size is omitted from some rows. Given values are once, few, many or a class for expanded clones.

TRBV11-3	TRBD2	large	TRBJ2-2	CASSLFNRGVTGELFF	TGTGCCAGCAGCTTGTTTAATCGGGGGGTAACCGGGGAGCTGTTTTTT
TRBV19	NA	few	TRBJ2-5	CASSLLGQETQYF	TGTGCCAGTAGTCTACTTGGACAAGAGACCCAGTACTTC
TRBV9	NA	large	TRBJ2-1	CASSVLVEAGGEQFF	TGTGCCAGCAGCGTCCTCGTGGAAGCGGGCGGTGAGCAGTTCTTC
TRBV11-3	NA	few	TRBJ1-3	CASSRGGVSGNTIYF	TGTGCCAGCAGCCGCGGCGGGGTCTCTGGAAACACCATATATTTT
TRBV11-3	TRBD1	few	TRBJ1-1	CASSLDRVVNAEAFF	TGTGCCAGCAGCCTGGACAGGGTCGTTAACGCTGAAGCTTTCTTT
TRBV23-1	NA	large	TRBJ1-1	CASSPHSRSDTEAFF	TGCGCCAGCAGTCCCCATAGCAGGTCGGACACTGAAGCTTTCTTT
TRBV11-3	NA	NA	TRBJ1-4	CASSLDTHQEKLFF	TGTGCCAGCAGCTTAGATACCCATCAGGAAAAACTGTTTTTT
TRBV19	NA	NA	TRBJ1-1	CASSRGRVNTEAFF	TGTGCCAGTAGTCGTGGCAGGGTGAACACTGAAGCTTTCTTT
TRBV10-2	TRBD1	NA	TRBJ1-2	CASSESRTGAGGYTF	TGCGCCAGCAGTGAGTCGAGGACAGGGGCTGGTGGCTACACCTTC
TRBV9	NA	few	TRBJ1-1	CASSVIWGADTEAFF	TGTGCCAGCAGCGTAATTTGGGGAGCTGACACTGAAGCTTTCTTT
TRBV11-3	TRBD2	medium-sized	TRBJ2-3	CASSLALTSGLSDTQYF	TGTGCCAGCAGCTTGGCCTTGACTAGCGGGCTTAGTGATACGCAGTATTTT
TRBV19	TRBD2	few	TRBJ2-5	CASSRTSGSQETQYF	TGTGCCAGTAGTCGGACTAGCGGGAGTCAGGAGACCCAGTACTTC
TRBV14	TRBD2	NA	TRBJ2-5	CASNEIGGLKETQYF	TGTGCCAGCAACGAGATCGGGGGACTAAAAGAGACCCAGTACTTC
TRBV11-3	TRBD2	few	TRBJ2-2	CASSQGAGGFSGELFF	TGTGCCAGCAGCCAAGGAGCGGGAGGGTTTTCCGGGGAGCTGTTTTTT
TRBV6-8	TRBD2	NA	TRBJ2-2	CASSSGLATTGELFF	TGTGCCAGCAGTTCGGGACTAGCGACTACCGGGGAGCTGTTTTTT
TRBV9	TRBD2	large	TRBJ2-5	CASSEFGGRALETQYF	TGTGCCAGCAGTGAATTCGGCGGGAGGGCCTTAGAGACCCAGTACTTC
TRBV29-1	NA	few	TRBJ2-2	CSVADRSTGELFF	TGCAGCGTCGCCGACAGATCCACCGGGGAGCTGTTTTTT
TRBV11-3	TRBD1	NA	TRBJ2-7	CASSQGQGVSYEQYF	TGTGCCAGCAGCCAAGGACAGGGGGTCTCCTACGAGCAGTACTTC
TRBV19	TRBD2	NA	TRBJ2-7	CASSIDHGSGTYEQYF	TGTGCCAGTAGTATAGATCATGGTAGCGGGACCTACGAGCAGTACTTC
TRBV11-3	TRBD2	large	TRBJ2-3	CASSPLAGGVNTQYF	TGTGCCAGCAGCCCGTTGGCGGGAGGGGTAAATACGCAGTATTTT
TRBV10-2	TRBD1	NA	TRBJ2-7	CASREYVGTGVEQYF	TGCGCCAGCAGGGAGTATGTCGGGACAGGGGTCGAGCAGTACTTC
TRBV30	NA	NA	TRBJ2-4	CAWSEANIQYF	TGTGCCTGGAGTGAGGCAAACATTCAGTACTTC
TRBV18	NA	NA	TRBJ1-2	CASSLGQSYGYTF	TGTGCCAGCTCACTAGGACAGAGCTATGGCTACACCTTC
TRBV11-3	NA	NA	TRBJ1-1	CASSLHQGRTEAFF	TGTGCCAGCAGCTTACATCAGGGAAGAACTGAAGCTTTCTTT
TRBV11-3	NA	NA	TRBJ2-2	CASSRTGPTGELFF	TGTGCCAGCAGCCGTACAGGGCCCACCGGGGAGCTGTTTTTT
TRBV6-8	NA	few	TRBJ1-1	CASAVPGRNTEAFF	TGTGCCAGCGCCGTCCCCGGAAGGAACACTGAAGCTTTCTTT
TRBV11-3	NA	medium-sized	TRBJ1-1	CASSFFLGTEVEAFF	TGTGCCAGCAGCTTCTTTCTCGGGACGGAAGTTGAAGCTTTCTTT
TRBV11-3	NA	few	TRBJ2-1	CASSPPRGTRNNEQFF	TGTGCCAGCAGCCCACCCAGGGGGACTAGGAACAATGAGCAGTTCTTC
TRBV19	NA	few	TRBJ1-2	CASSITGTKDYTF	TGTGCCAGTAGTATAACGGGGACAAAGGACTACACCTTC
TRBV12-5	NA	NA	TRBJ2-3	CASGLVPPYHTQYF	TGTGCTAGTGGTTTGGTACCCCCCTATCATACGCAGTATTTT
TRBV19	NA	few	TRBJ1-4	CASSPGGKLFF	TGTGCCAGTAGTCCGGGCGGAAAACTGTTTTTT
TRBV6-8	NA	large	TRBJ2-1	CASSYRSSYNEQFF	TGTGCCAGCAGCTACAGAAGCTCCTACAATGAGCAGTTCTTC
TRBV6-8	TRBD2	few	TRBJ2-1	CASSVSGGENNEQFF	TGTGCCAGCAGTGTTAGCGGGGGGGAAAACAATGAGCAGTTCTTC
TRBV6-1	NA	large	TRBJ2-3	CASSEVSNTQYF	TGTGCCAGCAGTGAAGTTTCCAATACGCAGTATTTT
TRBV9	TRBD1	few	TRBJ1-6	CASSTGTGAYSPLHF	TGTGCCAGCAGCACCGGGACAGGAGCGTATTCACCCCTCCACTTT
TRBV21-1	NA	NA	TRBJ2-1	CASSLADNEQFF	TGTGCCAGCAGTTTAGCGGACAATGAGCAGTTCTTC
TRBV11-3	TRBD1	NA	TRBJ2-2	CASSLDFRGLYTGELFF	TGTGCCAGCAGCTTAGATTTTAGGGGGCTTTACACCGGGGAGCTGTTTTTT
TRBV19	NA	few	TRBJ2-1	CASSIELVSNEQFF	TGTGCCAGTAGTATAGAACTAGTAAGCAATGAGCAGTTCTTC
TRBV6-8	TRBD2	few	TRBJ2-1	CASSDPTGGNEQFF	TGTGCCAGCAGTGATCCTACGGGGGGAAATGAGCAGTTCTTC
TRBV28	TRBD1	few	TRBJ2-1	CASSTDREVSEQFF	TGTGCCAGCAGCACGGACAGGGAGGTGAGTGAGCAGTTCTTC
TRBV6-8	NA	medium-sized	TRBJ1-1	CASNRAAESNTEAFF	TGTGCCAGCAATCGGGCCGCTGAATCTAACACTGAAGCTTTCTTT
TRBV18	NA	few	TRBJ2-7	CASSPQGMNYEQYF	TGTGCCAGCTCACCCCAGGGGATGAACTACGAGCAGTACTTC
TRBV11-3	TRBD2	large	TRBJ2-5	CASSSATSLQETQYF	TGTGCCAGCAGCTCTGCGACTAGCCTCCAAGAGACCCAGTACTTC
TRBV6-1	NA	large	TRBJ2-7	CASSEDGGGSYEQYF	TGTGCCAGCAGTGAAGACGGCGGAGGGTCCTACGAGCAGTACTTC
TRBV11-3	TRBD2	few	TRBJ2-1	CASSLVRLAGGYNEQFF	TGTGCCAGCAGCTTAGTACGGCTAGCGGGAGGGTACAATGAGCAGTTCTTC
TRBV29-1	NA	NA	TRBJ1-3	CSGASSGNTIYF	TGCAGCGGAGCCTCTTCTGGAAACACCATATATTTT
TRBV5-1	TRBD1	NA	TRBJ2-5	CASSHNRDSLKETQYF	TGCGCCAGCAGCCACAATAGGGACAGTCTAAAAGAGACCCAGTACTTC